The 32 T cell receptor beta chains in this list originate from one sample, sequenced in a study of blood T cell repertoires in COVID-19. Sequencing was performed with immunoSEQ multiplex PCR; in TCRdb, only in-frame clones are kept and a portion is missing. The table records some 240,000 clones, roughly 90% of them present only once. The sequenced material came from peripheral blood. These receptors all come from a man between 60 and 70 years old who had recovered from COVID-19.

The rearrangement uses TRBV5-1 and TRBJ2-7; D may be TRBD1 (6 bases). The CDR3 runs to 13 residues. Germline values: CDR1 SGHRS, CDR2 YFSETQ. V shed 7 bases and J shed 7 bases, with 18 bases lying between them. In DNA, the CDR3 is TGCGCCAGCGGGATACAGGGTTCGGAGGAGCAGTACTTC. This sequence encodes CASGIQGSEEQYF.

This rearrangement joins TRBV19 to TRBJ2-1; 11 bases align to TRBD2. The trim removed 5 bases at V and 9 bases at J, leaving 9 bases unmatched. CDR3 length: 15 amino acids. Germline V gives CDR1 LNHDA, CDR2 SQIVND (reference sequence). The CDR3 loop reads CASSWPSGGPREQFF. In nucleotides, the CDR3 is TGTGCCAGTAGTTGGCCTAGCGGGGGGCCTCGTGAGCAGTTCTTC.

CDR3 DNA: TGTGCCAGTAGCCTACAGGGGACAGGTTCTGAAGCTTTCTTT. Translating it yields CASSLQGTGSEAFF. The J gene is TRBJ1-1, the V gene TRBV19; 8 nucleotides line up with TRBD1. The germline V gene encodes CDR1 LNHDA and CDR2 SQIVND (reference sequence). The V segment lost 6 bases and the J segment 6 bases; nucleotides outside the gene matches: 9. This CDR3 is 14 amino acids long. Full variable domain (remainder filled in from reference TRBV19 and TRBJ1-1): DGGITQSPKYLFRKEGQNVTLSCEQNLNHDAMYWYRQDPGQGLRLIYYSQIVNDFQKGDIAEGYSVSREKKESFPLTVTSAQKNPTAFYLCASSLQGTGSEAFFGQGTRLTVV.

V and J are TRBV5-1 and TRBJ2-7; 7 bases are a match to TRBD2. CDR3 length: 15 residues. J was trimmed by 0 bases and V by 4 bases; bases with no gene match: 7. CDR1 SGHRS and CDR2 YFSETQ come from the germline V gene. The CDR3 here is CASSPAGGSSYEQYF. The CDR3 DNA is TGCGCCAGCAGCCCGGCCGGGGGGAGCTCCTACGAGCAGTACTTC.

The chain carries TRBV3-1 (or the pseudogene TRBV3-2) and TRBJ2-2; D gene uncertain. Trimming stripped 1 base from V and 6 bases from J, with 6 bases between. CDR3 size: 13 residues. The V gene's germline CDR1 is LGHDT and CDR2 YNNKEL (reference sequence). The DNA for the CDR3 is TGTGCCAGCAGCCAAGCCCAGTCCGGGGAGCTGTTTTTT. Its protein product is CASSQAQSGELFF.

This clone was recorded only once. The CDR3 DNA reads as TGTGCCAGTAGTATCGGCGGGGGAATTTCCGGGGAGCTGTTTTTT. Translation gives CASSIGGGISGELFF. The chain combines TRBV19 with TRBJ2-2; 7 nucleotides agree with TRBD2. J was trimmed by 6 bases and V by 3 bases; bases with no gene match: 7. The CDR3 sequence is 15 residues long. The germline V gene encodes CDR1 LNHDA and CDR2 SQIVND (reference sequence). The full variable domain, with the rest looked up from reference TRBV19 and TRBJ2-2, is DGGITQSPKYLFRKEGQNVTLSCEQNLNHDAMYWYRQDPGQGLRLIYYSQIVNDFQKGDIAEGYSVSREKKESFPLTVTSAQKNPTAFYLCASSIGGGISGELFFGEGSRLTVL.

V is TRBV2 and J is TRBJ2-1; 8 bases fit TRBD2. Germline loops: CDR1 SNHLY, CDR2 FYNNEI. J was trimmed by 8 bases and V by 9 bases; bases with no gene match: 12. This CDR3 has 14 amino acids. CDR3 sequence reads: CASRIRGGGDEQFF. The CDR3 DNA reads as TGTGCCAGTAGGATACGGGGGGGCGGCGATGAGCAGTTCTTC.

V and J are TRBV7-9 and TRBJ1-2; TRBD1 aligns across 9 bases. J lost 2 bases, V lost 6 bases, and 4 bases had no gene match. Germline loops: CDR1 SEHNR, CDR2 FQNEAQ (reference sequence). The length of the CDR3 is 14 residues. CDR3 in amino acids: CASRFTGGNYGYTF. In DNA form, the CDR3 reads TGTGCCAGCAGGTTTACAGGGGGCAACTATGGCTACACCTTC.

The rearrangement joins TRBV4-1 to TRBJ2-7; weak D call: TRBD2 (6 bases). Germline V lookup: CDR1 MGHRA, CDR2 YSYEKL. The CDR3 consists of 14 residues. Between the trimmed V and J ends, which lost 1 base and 3 bases, there was a span of 10 bases. The chain's CDR3 is CASSQGPGDYEQYF. As DNA, the CDR3 is TGCGCCAGCAGCCAAGGCCCGGGGGACTACGAGCAGTACTTC.

This sequence joins TRBV27 and TRBJ2-3, with 8 bases lining up with TRBD1. J was trimmed by 7 bases and V by 8 bases; bases with no gene match: 8. The germline V gene encodes CDR1 MNHEY and CDR2 SMNVEV (reference sequence). The CDR3 runs 13 residues. Written as DNA, the CDR3 is TGTGCCAGCCGGCTACAGGGGGGCTATACGCAGTATTTT. Its translation is CASRLQGGYTQYF.

The J gene is TRBJ1-3, the V gene TRBV18; D uncertain. The germline CDR1 and CDR2 sequences are KGHSH and LQKENI. V lost 10 bases, J lost 2 bases, and 18 bases lay in between. The CDR3 runs 15 residues. Here the CDR3 DNA reads TGTGCCACATCCACCTTTAGTGTGCCTGGAAACACCATATATTTT. It is translated as CATSTFSVPGNTIYF.

In its sample, this clone was seen once. CDR3 region: CASSQEGGYQPQHF. In nucleotides, the CDR3 is TGTGCCAGCAGCCAAGAAGGGGGCTATCAGCCCCAGCATTTT. The rearrangement links TRBV4-2 to TRBJ1-5; TRBD1 aligns across 7 bases. CDR3 length: 14 residues. V lost 0 bases and J lost 5; bases outside the gene matches: 1. The germline V gene encodes CDR1 LGHNA and CDR2 YNFKEQ.

The chain has TRBV5-4 and TRBJ1-2, with D perhaps TRBD1 (6 bases). The V end was cut by 1 base, the J end by 7 bases, with 11 bases between. CDR3 size: 13 residues. Germline loops: CDR1 SGHNT, CDR2 YYREEE (reference sequence). The chain's CDR3 is CASSLSGGGGYTF. Written as DNA, the CDR3 is TGTGCCAGCAGCTTGTCGGGGGGCGGTGGCTACACCTTC.

The V call is TRBV5-1, the J call TRBJ2-1, with 8 bases aligning to TRBD2. The germline V gene encodes CDR1 SGHRS and CDR2 YFSETQ. The CDR3 runs 16 residues. The J segment lost 3 bases and the V segment lost 0 bases, leaving 5 bases of the junction unmatched. In nucleotides, the CDR3 is TGCGCCAGCAGCTTGGTTGTAGCGGGACGCTACAATGAGCAGTTCTTC. The encoded protein is CASSLVVAGRYNEQFF.

V gene TRBV14 combines with J gene TRBJ1-5, with D possibly TRBD1 on 5 matching bases. The CDR3 totals 18 residues. Germline V gene data show CDR1 as SGHDN and CDR2 as FVKESK. V gave up 0 bases and J gave up 3 bases, with 18 bases separating them. The CDR3 spells CASSQEKRGDRINQPQHF. Here the CDR3 DNA reads TGTGCCAGCAGCCAAGAGAAGCGGGGAGACAGAATCAATCAGCCCCAGCATTTT. The whole variable domain, remainder taken from reference TRBV14 and TRBJ1-5, is EAGVTQFPSHSVIEKGQTVTLRCDPISGHDNLYWYRRVMGKEIKFLLHFVKESKQDESGMPNNRFLAERTGGTYSTLKVQPAELEDSGVYFCASSQEKRGDRINQPQHFGDGTRLSIL.

This chain uses TRBV2 with TRBJ2-6; 8 bases match TRBD1. This CDR3 is 16 amino acids long. The V and J ends lost 8 bases and 4 bases, in that order; junction bases with no gene match: 10. CDR1 and CDR2 from the germline V gene are SNHLY and FYNNEI. CDR3 sequence reads: CASGGQGNSGANVLTF. DNA for the CDR3: TGTGCCAGCGGCGGACAGGGAAATTCGGGGGCCAACGTCCTGACTTTC.

This clone occurred a few times. The rearrangement joins TRBV5-5 to TRBJ2-5, with 8 bases aligning to TRBD1. Germline V gene data show CDR1 as SGHKS and CDR2 as YYEKEE (reference sequence). V lost 2 bases, J lost 6 bases, and 3 bases stayed unmatched. CDR3 size: 13 residues. Written as DNA, the CDR3 is TGTGCCAGCAGCTTACAGGGGGAGCAGACCCAGTACTTC. Amino acid sequence: CASSLQGEQTQYF.

This chain connects TRBV5-4 to TRBJ1-3, with D possibly matching TRBD1 (5 bases). Germline CDR1 is SGHNT and CDR2 is YYREEE (reference sequence). The CDR3 has 16 amino acids. V was clipped by 0 bases and J by 1 base, with 11 bases between them. The chain's CDR3 is CASSLGGGRSGNTIYF. The CDR3 nucleotides read TGTGCCAGCAGCTTGGGGGGGGGAAGGTCTGGAAACACCATATATTTT. Variable domain in full (rest from reference TRBV5-4 and TRBJ1-3): ETGVTQSPTHLIKTRGQQVTLRCSSQSGHNTVSWYQQALGQGPQFIFQYYREEENGRGNFPPRFSGLQFPNYSSELNVNALELDDSALYLCASSLGGGRSGNTIYFGEGSWLTVV.

This chain links TRBV3-1 (or the pseudogene TRBV3-2) with TRBJ2-3; TRBD2 matches 8 bases. With V trimmed by 5 bases and J by 1 base, 8 bases remained unmatched. Germline assignment: CDR1 LGHDT and CDR2 YNNKEL (reference sequence). CDR3 length: 16 residues. The CDR3 loop reads CASSVGRRGGTDTQYF. CDR3 nucleotides: TGTGCCAGCAGCGTCGGACGGCGGGGGGGCACAGATACGCAGTATTTT.

The rearrangement joins TRBV5-6 to TRBJ2-3, with a possible D match to TRBD2 (7 bases). Trimming left V 4 bases short and J 1 base short, with 13 bases between. Per germline, CDR1 SGHDT and CDR2 YYEEEE. This CDR3 is 15 amino acids long. CDR3 nucleotide sequence: TGTGCCAGCAGCCCTTTCGGGGGGCGCACAGATACGCAGTATTTT. This translates into CASSPFGGRTDTQYF.

The chain uses TRBV25-1 and TRBJ2-5, with D possibly matching TRBD1 (6 bases). The CDR3 has 15 residues. CDR1 and CDR2 from the germline V gene are MGHDK and SYGVNS. V lost 1 base and J 5 bases, leaving 14 bases between the germline ends. CDR3 region: CASSEFPQGWETQYF. The CDR3 nucleotides are TGTGCCAGCAGTGAATTCCCACAGGGCTGGGAGACCCAGTACTTC.

The J gene is TRBJ2-3, the V gene TRBV7-2; tentatively, D is TRBD2 (6 bases). The germline V gene encodes CDR1 SGHTA and CDR2 FQGNSA. CDR3 length: 15 residues. With 0 bases removed from V and 10 bases from J, the gap between germline ends came to 17 bases. The CDR3 region has the DNA TGTGCCAGCAGCTTAGCGGGGGGACTTACGATTGCGCAGTATTTT. Translating gives CASSLAGGLTIAQYF.

J is TRBJ2-5 and V is TRBV5-1; D perhaps matches TRBD1 (5 bases). The V end was cut by 1 base, the J end by 5 bases, with 12 bases between. The CDR3 spans 14 residues. Germline loops: CDR1 SGHRS, CDR2 YFSETQ. The CDR3 DNA is TGCGCCAGCAGCTTGTGGGGCTCCGGGGAGACCCAGTACTTC. Protein: CASSLWGSGETQYF.

CDR3 in DNA: TGTGCCAGCAGCCACCCGACAGGGAGAGGGGAAAAACTGTTTTTT. Its protein is CASSHPTGRGEKLFF. The chain is built from TRBV3-1 (or the pseudogene TRBV3-2) and TRBJ1-4, with 7 nucleotides matching TRBD1. With V trimmed by 3 bases and J by 8 bases, 9 bases remained unmatched. From germline, CDR1 is LGHDT and CDR2 YNNKEL (reference sequence). The length of the CDR3 is 15 residues.

The J gene is TRBJ2-5, the V gene TRBV5-1, with a possible D match to TRBD2 (7 bases). The CDR3 spans 14 residues. Germline V gene sequence: CDR1 SGHRS, CDR2 YFSETQ. The V end lost 7 bases, the J end lost 1 base, and 14 bases lay between the germline ends. The CDR3 is CASGLAGAQETQYF. In DNA form, the CDR3 reads TGCGCCAGCGGTCTTGCGGGGGCCCAAGAGACCCAGTACTTC.

CDR3 amino acids: CASSYGGRRAETQYF. CDR3 in DNA: TGTGCCAGCAGTTACGGCGGCCGCAGGGCAGAGACCCAGTACTTC. The chain recombines TRBV6-5 with TRBJ2-5; possible D gene TRBD1, 5 bases. This CDR3 has 15 amino acids. CDR1 is MNHEY and CDR2 is SVGAGI in the germline V gene. V dropped 2 bases and J dropped 4 bases, with 14 bases sitting between them.

As DNA, the CDR3 is TGCAGCGTGGAGGGAGGGGGGGACCTGGATACGCAGTATTTT. As protein: CSVEGGGDLDTQYF. The chain employs TRBV29-1 and TRBJ2-3; the D gene is possibly TRBD2 (7 bases). Trimming took 6 bases from V and 6 from J, leaving 19 bases between them. Germline CDR1 reads SQVTM; CDR2 reads ANQGSEA. The CDR3 extends over 14 amino acids.

The chain carries TRBV3-1 (or the pseudogene TRBV3-2) and TRBJ2-3, with D unresolved. V was pared by 1 base and J by 3 bases, with 5 bases between. This CDR3 is built from 13 residues. From germline, CDR1 is LGHDT and CDR2 YNNKEL (reference sequence). The CDR3 reads CASSQANTDTQYF. In nucleotides, the CDR3 is TGTGCCAGCAGCCAAGCAAATACAGATACGCAGTATTTT.

The V gene is TRBV30, the J gene TRBJ1-2; 8 bases are shared with TRBD1. CDR1 GTSNPN and CDR2 SVGIG come from the germline V gene (reference sequence). V lost 3 bases and J lost 5; bases outside the gene matches: 8. CDR3 length equals 14 residues. The CDR3 protein is CAWSPAGGIYGYTF. The CDR3 DNA sequence: TGTGCCTGGAGCCCGGCAGGGGGCATATATGGCTACACCTTC. Drawing the rest from reference TRBV30 and TRBJ1-2, the complete variable domain is SQTIHQWPATLVQPVGSPLSLECTVEGTSNPNLYWYRQAAGRGLQLLFYSVGIGQISSEVPQNLSASRPQDRQFILSSKKLLLSDSGFYLCAWSPAGGIYGYTFGSGTRLTVV.

The chain recombines TRBV6-2 or TRBV6-3 with TRBJ2-7, with 9 bases fitting TRBD1. This CDR3 is 13 amino acids long. Germline CDR1 reads MNHEY; CDR2 reads SVGEGT. With 2 bases clipped from V and 9 bases from J, the junction kept 5 bases outside the gene matches. The CDR3, as DNA: TGTGCCAGCAGTTACGGGACAGGGTTGGGGCAGTACTTC. It translates to CASSYGTGLGQYF.

A note on this clone: The identical CDR3 is also encoded by other nucleotide sequences in the sample. This chain connects TRBV5-1 to TRBJ2-2, with unresolved D. Germline lookup yields CDR1 SGHRS and CDR2 YFSETQ. There are 13 residues in the CDR3. Trimming removed 2 bases at V and 3 bases at J, with 5 bases between. The CDR3 DNA is TGCGCCAGCAGCTTATCCTACACCGGGGAGCTGTTTTTT. Translating it yields CASSLSYTGELFF.

V usage is TRBV2 and J usage is TRBJ1-6; D unclear. The length of the CDR3 is 14 residues. Germline V gene data show CDR1 as SNHLY and CDR2 as FYNNEI. The ends were cut back, 0 bases at V and 8 bases at J, with 8 bases in the middle. The CDR3 DNA is TGTGCCAGCAGTGAAGCGCGTAAAGATTCACCCCTCCACTTT. It translates to CASSEARKDSPLHF. The full variable domain, rest sourced from reference TRBV2 and TRBJ1-6, is EPEVTQTPSHQVTQMGQEVILRCVPISNHLYFYWYRQILGQKVEFLVSFYNNEISEKSEIFDDQFSVERPDGSNFTLKIRSTKLEDSAMYFCASSEARKDSPLHFGNGTRLTVT.